This TCR beta chain was captured in a study of T-cell reconstitution after alpha-beta-depleted transplantation in children. Unique molecular identifiers were built into the TCRbeta library. TCRdb re-analysed the PCR reads in MiXCR, keeping a single row per CDR3 protein. This table holds under 300,000 distinct CDR3 sequences, roughly a tenth found once. This clonotype was seen only a few times. The sample consisted of PBMCs from the stem cell graft donor, taken from the stem cell graft. This sequence was found in a human donor who donated a stem cell graft to a child with SCID.

The CDR3 DNA reads TGTGCCAGCAGCCCCGGGACATCCGTGTCAGATACGCAGTATTTT. Protein product: CASSPGTSVSDTQYF. This chain connects TRBV7-9 to TRBJ2-3; weak D call: TRBD1 (6 bases). Per the germline V gene, CDR1 is SEHNR and CDR2 is FQNEAQ (reference sequence). The ends were cut back, 5 bases at V and 4 bases at J, with 16 bases in the middle. This CDR3 comprises 15 residues. Supplemented by reference TRBV7-9 and TRBJ2-3, the full variable domain reads DTGVSQNPRHKITKRGQNVTFRCDPISEHNRLYWYRQTLGQGPEFLTYFQNEAQLEKSRLLSDRFSAERPKGSFSTLEIQRTEQGDSAMYLCASSPGTSVSDTQYFGPGTRLTVL.